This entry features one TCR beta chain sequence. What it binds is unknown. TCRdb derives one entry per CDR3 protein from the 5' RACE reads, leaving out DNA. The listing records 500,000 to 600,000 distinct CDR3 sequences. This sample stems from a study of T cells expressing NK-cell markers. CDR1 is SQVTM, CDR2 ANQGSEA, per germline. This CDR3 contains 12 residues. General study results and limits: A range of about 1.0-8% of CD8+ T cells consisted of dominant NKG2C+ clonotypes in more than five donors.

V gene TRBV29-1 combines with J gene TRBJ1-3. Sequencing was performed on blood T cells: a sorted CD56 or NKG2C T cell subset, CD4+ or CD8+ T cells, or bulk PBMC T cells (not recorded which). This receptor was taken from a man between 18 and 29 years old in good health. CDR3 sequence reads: CSVSLPGNTIYF. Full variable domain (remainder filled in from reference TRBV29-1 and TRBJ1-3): SAVISQKPSRDICQRGTSLTIQCQVDSQVTMMFWYRQQPGQSLTLIATANQGSEATYESGFVIDKFPISRPNLTFSTLTVSNMSPEDSSIYLCSVSLPGNTIYFGEGSWLTVV.